This TCR beta chain was retrieved from a study of blood T cell repertoires in COVID-19 (dated by TCRdb to the early 2020s). Study-level background: Collaborator samples came from the United States, Italy and Spain and covered acute and convalescent phases of COVID-19. The prospective study material was composed of cDNA or gDNA derived from T cells, B-cell-depleted T cells, or PBMCs. Deeply sampled blood TCRbeta repertoires from subjects exposed to, actively infected with, or recovered from COVID-19 were included in the dataset. The repertoires were made available in a free public database intended to serve as a resource for research on the immune response to SARS-CoV-2. The samples were drawn from two sources: the first 160 participants of the ongoing ImmuneRACE study, and 950 to 1,500 subjects contributed by 6 global collaborators. The sample metadata nearly always contained a de-identified subject ID, COVID-19 status, age in years and sex. Where HLA class I and class II types were available, the types were taken from metadata supplied by the sample provider, not from assay-based typing.

One collaborating source in Seattle enrolled patients while the patients were actively infected and followed the patients over time throughout the course of disease. The collaborating institutions used their own protocols to collect whole blood in K2EDTA tubes. For TCRbeta analysis, collaborator samples were shipped as frozen whole blood, as isolated PBMCs, or as DNA extracted from either sample type. V and J are truncated by 10 bases and 2 bases respectively, leaving an intervening sequence of 13 bases. Counted from cysteine to phenylalanine, this CDR3 has 13 amino acids. Only CDR3 DNA is held: 39 bases, read in frame from base 1. The germline V gene (reference sequence) specifies SEHNR as CDR1 and FQNEAQ as CDR2. The immunoSEQ Assay, a bias-controlled multiplex PCR, was used to amplify TCRbeta CDR3 regions from genomic DNA. In the authors' own workflow: Nucleated cell counts per sample were estimated from amplification of reference gene primers within the assay. Sequence reads were collapsed and filtered to measure the absolute abundance of every unique TCRbeta CDR3 rearrangement. Productive Simpson clonality was computed per sample as the square root of Simpson's diversity index over productive rearrangements. TCRdb stores this immuneACCESS table with in-frame sequences only. Part of the clones is absent; in the studies checked, under half of the shortfall reflects unresolved V genes, and no reason is known for the rest. That table furnishes V, J and clone size, whereas the DNA furnished D and trimming. Here the sample has about 300,000 clones; approximately 91% occur a single time. Jointly, the top ten make up over 2% of the sample.

Remarks on this clone: Its antigen is unknown. Base qualities are not recorded, but no much larger clone differs from it by a single base.

Overall study results and their limits: The quantity of clinical and demographic metadata differed by source and by participant and was supplied without curation.

The chain links TRBV7-9 with TRBJ2-3, with TRBD2 tentatively as D gene (6 bases match). Sequencing was performed on peripheral blood. The clonotype comes from a woman in her 30s with COVID-19, enrolled during active disease. CDR3 sequence: CAIIAEFTDTQYF. The nucleotide sequence is TGTGCCATAATAGCGGAGTTCACAGATACGCAGTATTTT. The entire variable domain, with the stretches around the CDR3 drawn from the reference TRBV7-9 and TRBJ2-3 proteins, is DTGVSQNPRHKITKRGQNVTFRCDPISEHNRLYWYRQTLGQGPEFLTYFQNEAQLEKSRLLSDRFSAERPKGSFSTLEIQRTEQGDSAMYLCAIIAEFTDTQYFGPGTRLTVL.